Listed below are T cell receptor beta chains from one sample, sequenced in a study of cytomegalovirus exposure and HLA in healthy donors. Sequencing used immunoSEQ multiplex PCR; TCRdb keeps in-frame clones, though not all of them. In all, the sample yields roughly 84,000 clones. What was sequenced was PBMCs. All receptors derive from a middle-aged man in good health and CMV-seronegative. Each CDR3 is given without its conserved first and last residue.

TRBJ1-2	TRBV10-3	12	AISDTATNYGYT
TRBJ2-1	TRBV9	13	ASSDRWDSTSEQF
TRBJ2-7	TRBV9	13	ASSPRTGAGYEQY
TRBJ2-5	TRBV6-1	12	ASTLETTPHKQY
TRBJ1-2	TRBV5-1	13	ASSSPGTGGAGYT
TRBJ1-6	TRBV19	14	ASSVPGTGVARALH
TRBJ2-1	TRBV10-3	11	AIKGQGAVEQF
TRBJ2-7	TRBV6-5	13	ASSYSLQGSYEQY
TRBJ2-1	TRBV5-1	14	ASSLVSGGVGNEQF
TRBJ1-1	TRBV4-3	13	ASSQEDTWDSEAF
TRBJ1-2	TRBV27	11	ASSLSGRRGYT
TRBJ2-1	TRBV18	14	ASSPPEGQGRNEQF
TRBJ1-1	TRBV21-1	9	ASSNRGQAF
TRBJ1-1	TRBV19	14	ASSPRQGPANTEAF
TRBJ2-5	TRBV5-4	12	ASSFEGTVGTQY
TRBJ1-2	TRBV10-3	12	AISEWTGDYGYT
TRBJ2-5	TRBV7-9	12	ASSLSTAQETQY
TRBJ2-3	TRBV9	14	ASSVGLAIRTDTQY
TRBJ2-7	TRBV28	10	ASSTYRDEQY
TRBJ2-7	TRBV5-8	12	ASSLFQISYEQY
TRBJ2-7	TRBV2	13	ASRRGGGVSYEQY
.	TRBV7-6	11	ASSLAPGYEQY
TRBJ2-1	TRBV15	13	ATSRDRGTYNEQF
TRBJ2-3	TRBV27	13	ASSLSGTSTDTQY
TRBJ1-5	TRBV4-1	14	ASSQTGAGGNQPQH
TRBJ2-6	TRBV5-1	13	ASTPSLSGANVLT
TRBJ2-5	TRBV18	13	ASSPEGQGLETQY
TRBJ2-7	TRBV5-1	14	ASSFDSGSRTHEQY
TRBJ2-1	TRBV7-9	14	ASSGQGGASYNEQF
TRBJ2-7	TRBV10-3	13	AISVDRQRTYEQY
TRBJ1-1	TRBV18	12	ASSPRTENTEAF
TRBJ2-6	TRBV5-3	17	ARSPAGHSPSSGANVLT
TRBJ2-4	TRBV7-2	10	ASRSEGVIQY
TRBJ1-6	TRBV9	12	ASTPTGRRSPLH
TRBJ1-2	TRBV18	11	ASSPLTDYGYT
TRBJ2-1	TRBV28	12	ASSLGTSVNEQF
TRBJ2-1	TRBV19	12	ASSWRTGYNEQF
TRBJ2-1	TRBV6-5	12	ASSYGTGFGGEF
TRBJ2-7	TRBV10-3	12	AIRDRSDRHEQY
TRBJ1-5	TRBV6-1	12	ASNQDRVFQPQH
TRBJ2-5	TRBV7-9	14	ASSPGQGSYQETQY
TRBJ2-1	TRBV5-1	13	ASSLAGRSYNEQF
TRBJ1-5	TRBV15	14	ATSRGDRGSNQPQH
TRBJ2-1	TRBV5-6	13	ASSLGGGGYNEQF
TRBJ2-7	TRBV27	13	ASSFGGQVTYEQY